The TCR beta chain under discussion was sequenced for a study of T cell repertoires and HLA-DP antigens. Study information: Transduced HeLa cells presented HLA-DP to CD4+ T cells.

Study conclusions and caveats: Responder cells were total CD4+ cells with a HeLa antigen-presenting system.

The CDR3 is made up of 18 amino acids. Profiled with immunoSEQ multiplex PCR; TCRdb holds only in-frame clones, not every one. Seen here are over 100,000 clones, around 92% observed once, and the top ten hold around 0.25%. Note on this clone: Its specificity is not known.

This chain links TRBV21-1 with TRBJ2-7; TRBD2 is the table's D call, not checked against the DNA. TRBV21-1 is marked as a pseudogene. The material sequenced was CD4+ T cells from PBMCs. The receptor's source is a woman under 30 in good health and CMV-seronegative. For the CDR3, the DNA is TGTGCCAGCAGCAAAAAGGCTAGCGGGGTCTCGAGCTCCTACGAGCAGTACGTC. Translating gives CASSKKASGVSSSYEQYV.